These 8 T cell receptor beta chains share one sample of origin, sequenced in a study of blood T cell repertoires in COVID-19. TCRdb's table, derived via immunoSEQ multiplex PCR, lists solely in-frame clones and lacks some. The sample has 150,000 to 200,000 clones; 65% to 85% are singletons. Sequencing was done on a sample of peripheral blood. Receptors were obtained from a man aged 55-75 years with active or convalescent COVID-19.

This chain links TRBV18 with TRBJ2-1, with 11 bases identical to TRBD2. This CDR3 region has 18 residues. The ends lost 3 bases at V and 4 bases at J; junction bases unmatched: 11. The V gene's germline CDR1 is KGHSH and CDR2 LQKENI. Written as DNA, the CDR3 is TGTGCCAGCTCACCGAGAGAGAGCGGGACTAGCGGATACAATGAGCAGTTCTTC. It is translated as CASSPRESGTSGYNEQFF. The whole variable domain, filled in from reference TRBV18 and TRBJ2-1, reads NAGVMQNPRHLVRRRGQEARLRCSPMKGHSHVYWYRQLPEEGLKFMVYLQKENIIDESGMPKERFSAEFPKEGPSILRIQQVVRGDSAAYFCASSPRESGTSGYNEQFFGPGTRLTVL.

The CDR3 DNA reads TGTGCCAGCAGCCCCCGGACTAGCGGGGCCTACGAGCAGTACTTC. Its translation: CASSPRTSGAYEQYF. The chain couples TRBV5-4 to TRBJ2-7; 12 bases line up with TRBD2. The CDR3 is 15 amino acids. Germline CDR1 SGHNT, CDR2 YYREEE (reference sequence). V was pared by 4 bases and J by 2 bases, with 4 bases of the junction left unmatched.

The chain joins TRBV10-3 to TRBJ2-1, with 10 bases matching TRBD1. V shed 10 bases, J shed 5 bases, and the junction held 8 bases outside the gene matches. Germline CDR1 ENHRY, CDR2 SYGVKD. The CDR3 is 14 amino acids. The CDR3 DNA reads TGTGCCACGCACCCCGGGACAGGGGACAATGAGCAGTTCTTC. Protein product: CATHPGTGDNEQFF.

The chain employs TRBV4-1 and TRBJ1-1, with 8 nucleotides matching TRBD1. This CDR3 contains 17 residues. CDR1 and CDR2 from the germline V gene are MGHRA and YSYEKL. Losses at the gene ends were 2 bases for V and 4 bases for J; bases not matched to a gene: 12. This chain's CDR3 is CASSQQGNQGAGTEAFF. The CDR3, as DNA: TGCGCCAGCAGCCAACAGGGAAATCAGGGGGCTGGCACTGAAGCTTTCTTT.

This chain connects TRBV12-3 or TRBV12-4 to TRBJ1-5; D gene uncertain. The CDR3 sequence is 12 residues long. V shed 4 bases and J shed 7 bases, with 8 bases lying between them. CDR3 DNA sequence: TGTGCCAGCAGTTCTCGGGAACAGCCCCAGCATTTT. This codes for CASSSREQPQHF.

This chain joins TRBV2 and TRBJ1-5, with D perhaps TRBD1 (5 bases). This CDR3 comprises 15 residues. Germline assignment: CDR1 SNHLY and CDR2 FYNNEI. The V gene lost 4 bases and the J gene lost 1 base, with 11 bases spanning the gap. The CDR3 DNA reads as TGTGCCAGCAGTGGATCAGGGTTCAGCAATCAGCCCCAGCATTTT. The encoded protein is CASSGSGFSNQPQHF. Based on the CDR3 plus reference TRBV2 and TRBJ1-5, the full variable domain is EPEVTQTPSHQVTQMGQEVILRCVPISNHLYFYWYRQILGQKVEFLVSFYNNEISEKSEIFDDQFSVERPDGSNFTLKIRSTKLEDSAMYFCASSGSGFSNQPQHFGDGTRLSIL.

This chain links TRBV7-9 with TRBJ1-2; 9 bases are a match to TRBD1. Germline CDR1 SEHNR, CDR2 FQNEAQ (reference sequence). Germline trimming cut 0 bases from V and 8 bases from J; bases unmatched to any gene: 16. The CDR3 sequence is 18 residues long. CDR3 protein: CASSLADRGGGGMRGYTF. CDR3 coding DNA: TGTGCCAGCAGCTTAGCGGACAGGGGCGGCGGGGGTATGAGGGGCTACACCTTC.

This sequence joins TRBV27 and TRBJ1-5; D is ambiguous. Trimming left V 5 bases short and J 1 base short, with 12 bases between. From germline, CDR1 is MNHEY and CDR2 SMNVEV (reference sequence). The CDR3 spans 15 residues. The CDR3 spells CASSALPGSNQPQHF. DNA for the CDR3: TGTGCCAGCAGTGCCTTGCCCGGGAGCAATCAGCCCCAGCATTTT.